The 10 T cell receptor beta chains below were found in one sample sequenced in a study of vaccination effects on CD4 cells after COVID-19. The culture ran for about 11 days, and then CD4+ T cells were isolated. It was two doses of either the BNT162b2 or mRNA-1273 vaccine that participants received. The antigens these receptors bind are not known. The repertoire was sequenced with immunoSEQ multiplex PCR; TCRdb's copy has only in-frame clones and lacks some. The sample has nearly 45,000 clones, roughly 72% seen once; the top ten hold about 9.5%. The sample in question was CD4+ T cells from PBMCs cultured without peptide, obtained after COVID-19 vaccination. These receptors were obtained from a human donor who received a COVID-19 vaccine.

The gene calls are TRBV6-5 and TRBJ1-1, with D perhaps TRBD1 (5 bases). Germline-derived CDR1 and CDR2 are MNHEY and SVGAGI. This CDR3 region has 13 residues. Trimming removed 7 bases from V and 11 bases from J, with 20 bases in between. The CDR3 loop reads CASTPRGRAGAFF. Written as DNA, the CDR3 is TGTGCCAGCACCCCAAGGGGTCGTGCTGGGGCTTTCTTT.

V and J are TRBV4-1 and TRBJ2-7, with 7 bases matching TRBD1. V lost 0 bases and J lost 7; bases outside the gene matches: 12. Germline CDR1 MGHRA, CDR2 YSYEKL. This CDR3 contains 16 residues. The CDR3, as DNA: TGCGCCAGCAGCCAAGAATGGTCTTGGACGGGACAGGAGCAGTACTTC. Translation gives CASSQEWSWTGQEQYF.

The chain joins TRBV11-3 to TRBJ1-1; 10 positions agree with TRBD1. Per the germline V gene, CDR1 is SGHNT and CDR2 is YENEEA. The V gene end was trimmed by 3 bases and the J gene end by 1 base; junction bases not matched to a gene: 8. The CDR3 extends over 17 amino acids. The CDR3 is CASSFGGTGARNTEAFF. As DNA, the CDR3 is TGTGCCAGCAGCTTCGGGGGGACAGGGGCAAGGAACACTGAAGCTTTCTTT.

The chain recombines TRBV19 with TRBJ2-1, with TRBD2 matching over 8 bases. V was clipped by 5 bases and J by 13 bases; unmatched bases: 16. CDR1 is LNHDA, CDR2 SQIVND, per germline (reference sequence). The CDR3 has 15 amino acids. As DNA, the CDR3 is TGTGCCAGTAGTTCGAGCGGGAGAAAACTCCTGGAACAGTTCTTC. Its translation is CASSSSGRKLLEQFF. The full variable domain, with the rest looked up from reference TRBV19 and TRBJ2-1, is DGGITQSPKYLFRKEGQNVTLSCEQNLNHDAMYWYRQDPGQGLRLIYYSQIVNDFQKGDIAEGYSVSREKKESFPLTVTSAQKNPTAFYLCASSSSGRKLLEQFFGPGTRLTVL.

The chain carries TRBV5-6 and TRBJ1-3, with 7 bases aligning to TRBD1. CDR3 length equals 14 residues. From germline, CDR1 is SGHDT and CDR2 YYEEEE. The V and J ends lost 5 bases and 6 bases, in that order; junction bases with no gene match: 8. The CDR3 sequence: CASSNSGQTNTIYF. In nucleotides, the CDR3 is TGTGCCAGCAGTAATTCGGGACAGACAAACACCATATATTTT.

V gene TRBV6-6 combines with J gene TRBJ1-1, with D possibly TRBD1 on 6 matching bases. Trimming removed 6 bases from V and 5 bases from J, with 13 bases in between. The germline gives CDR1 MNHNY, CDR2 SVGAGI (reference sequence). The CDR3 is 13 amino acids. CDR3 loop: CASRGAVGTEAFF. CDR3 nucleotide sequence: TGTGCCAGCAGGGGGGCCGTAGGGACTGAAGCTTTCTTT.

In this sample, this clone turned up a few times. The chain links TRBV5-1 to TRBJ2-5; D perhaps matches TRBD2 (7 bases). V lost 3 bases and J 1 base, leaving 10 bases between the germline ends. The CDR3 spans 14 residues. Per the germline V gene, CDR1 is SGHRS and CDR2 is YFSETQ. DNA for the CDR3: TGCGCCAGCAGCTCGGGGGGCCCCCAAGAGACCCAGTACTTC. This encodes CASSSGGPQETQYF.

This clone came up once. V usage is TRBV5-1 and J usage is TRBJ2-1, with D perhaps matching TRBD2 (6 bases). Trimming took off 4 bases at V and 4 bases at J, with 15 bases between the two ends. Germline V gene sequence: CDR1 SGHRS, CDR2 YFSETQ. The CDR3 totals 15 residues. Here the CDR3 DNA reads TGCGCCAGCAGCCCGGAGGGGTATCGGTACAATGAGCAGTTCTTC. Amino acids: CASSPEGYRYNEQFF.

In nucleotides, the CDR3 is TGTGCCAGCCGGACGAGGCTGAACACTGAAGCTTTCTTT. Protein sequence: CASRTRLNTEAFF. This chain links TRBV6-5 with TRBJ1-1, with D unresolved. Deletions cut 8 bases from V and 0 bases from J, with 10 bases between. Germline V gives CDR1 MNHEY, CDR2 SVGAGI. This CDR3 comprises 13 residues.

The rearrangement links TRBV7-9 to TRBJ2-3; the D gene is possibly TRBD1 (6 bases). Looked up from germline, CDR1 is SEHNR and CDR2 is FQNEAQ (reference sequence). Trimming cost V 1 base and J 4 bases, with 15 bases left between them. This CDR3 region has 16 residues. CDR3 bases: TGTGCCAGCAGCTTAGGGCAGGGGCTAGCATCAGATACGCAGTATTTT. This encodes CASSLGQGLASDTQYF.